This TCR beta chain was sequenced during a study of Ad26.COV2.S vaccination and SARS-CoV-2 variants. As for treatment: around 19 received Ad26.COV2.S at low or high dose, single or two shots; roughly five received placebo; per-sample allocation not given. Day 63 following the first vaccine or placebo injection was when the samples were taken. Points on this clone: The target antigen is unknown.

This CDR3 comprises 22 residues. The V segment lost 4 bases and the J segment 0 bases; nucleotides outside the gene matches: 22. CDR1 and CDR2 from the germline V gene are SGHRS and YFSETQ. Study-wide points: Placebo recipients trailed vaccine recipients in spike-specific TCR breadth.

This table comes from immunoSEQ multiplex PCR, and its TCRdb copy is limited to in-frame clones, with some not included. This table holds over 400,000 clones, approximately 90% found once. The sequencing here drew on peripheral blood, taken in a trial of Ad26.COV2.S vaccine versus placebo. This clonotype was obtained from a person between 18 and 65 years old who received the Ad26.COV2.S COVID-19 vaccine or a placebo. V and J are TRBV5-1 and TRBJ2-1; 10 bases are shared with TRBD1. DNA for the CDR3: TGCGCCAGCAGCCTGAAACCGGGACAGGGGATTCCCACAATGAGCTCCTACAATGAGCAGTTCTTC. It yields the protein CASSLKPGQGIPTMSSYNEQFF.